The 7 T cell receptor beta chains below were found in one sample sequenced in a study of OX40 agonist ivuxolimab in advanced cancers. Assay used: immunoSEQ multiplex PCR; TCRdb lists only in-frame clones, some missing. The data contain approximately 100,000 clones, 84% of them seen just once; the ten biggest clones take up 4.5% to 5.5%. Here the sequenced sample was CD4+ or CD8+ T cells sorted from blood, taken in a trial of the OX40 agonist ivuxolimab. These receptors were taken from an adult with an advanced solid tumor such as melanoma, head and neck, liver or kidney cancer.

The chain combines TRBV10-3 with TRBJ2-7; D is uncertain. Trimming removed 3 bases from V and 6 bases from J, with 12 bases in between. The CDR3 has 13 residues. Germline V gene data show CDR1 as ENHRY and CDR2 as SYGVKD. The DNA of the CDR3 is TGTGCCATCAGTGACCCCCCTCGGCCCGAGCAGTACTTC. Translating it yields CAISDPPRPEQYF.

The chain carries TRBV5-1 and TRBJ2-7, with 7 bases lining up with TRBD1. V lost 3 bases, J lost 3 bases, and 3 bases stayed unmatched. Germline CDR1 is SGHRS and CDR2 is YFSETQ. This CDR3 has 13 residues. In DNA, the CDR3 is TGCGCCAGCAGCTCCTGGACAGGCTACGAGCAGTACTTC. Amino acid sequence: CASSSWTGYEQYF.

The V gene is TRBV29-1, the J gene TRBJ2-1; 9 nucleotides align to TRBD1. CDR1 is SQVTM and CDR2 is ANQGSEA in the germline V gene. V was pared by 5 bases and J by 4 bases, with 6 bases of the junction left unmatched. CDR3 length: 14 amino acids. CDR3 sequence reads: CSVPGTGRYNEQFF. The CDR3 DNA reads as TGCAGCGTTCCCGGGACAGGGAGGTACAATGAGCAGTTCTTC.

V gene TRBV15 combines with J gene TRBJ1-2; 10 positions agree with TRBD1. This CDR3 contains 15 residues. Germline V gene data show CDR1 as LNHNV and CDR2 as YYDKDF (reference sequence). The V segment lost 4 bases and the J segment 4 bases; nucleotides outside the gene matches: 6. Here the CDR3 reads CATSTGTGVGYGYTF. The CDR3 region has the DNA TGTGCCACCAGCACCGGGACAGGGGTGGGCTATGGCTACACCTTC.

This sequence joins TRBV5-4 and TRBJ1-1, with no clear D. The CDR3 runs to 11 residues. Germline V CDR1 and CDR2: SGHNT, YYREEE (reference sequence). The V end was cut by 6 bases, the J end by 2 bases, with 5 bases between. DNA of the CDR3: TGTGCCAGCAACTCCAACACTGAAGCTTTCTTT. It specifies CASNSNTEAFF.

The gene calls are TRBV5-1 and TRBJ2-2; TRBD1 agrees at 7 bases. J was trimmed by 0 bases and V by 1 base; bases with no gene match: 6. The V gene's germline CDR1 is SGHRS and CDR2 YFSETQ. The CDR3 is 17 residues long. The CDR3 sequence: CASSLNLGGSNTGELFF. The CDR3, as DNA: TGCGCCAGCAGCTTGAATTTAGGGGGCTCGAACACCGGGGAGCTGTTTTTT.

The chain employs TRBV15 and TRBJ2-6; the D is unclear. Per the germline V gene, CDR1 is LNHNV and CDR2 is YYDKDF (reference sequence). This CDR3 region has 17 residues. The V and J ends lost 5 bases and 0 bases respectively, with 14 bases between them. As DNA, the CDR3 is TGTGCCACCAGCCCCGGGTTTTCCTTCTCTGGGGCCAACGTCCTGACTTTC. Translating gives CATSPGFSFSGANVLTF.